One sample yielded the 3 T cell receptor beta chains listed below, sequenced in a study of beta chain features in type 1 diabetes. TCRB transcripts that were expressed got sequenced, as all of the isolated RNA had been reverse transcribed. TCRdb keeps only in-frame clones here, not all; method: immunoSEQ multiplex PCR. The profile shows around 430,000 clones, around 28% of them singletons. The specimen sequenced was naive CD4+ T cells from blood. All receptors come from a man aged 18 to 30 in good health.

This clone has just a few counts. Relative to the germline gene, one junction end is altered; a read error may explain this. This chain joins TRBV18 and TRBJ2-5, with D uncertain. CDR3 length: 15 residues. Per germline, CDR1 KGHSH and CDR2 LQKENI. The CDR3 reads CASAPLTTSSVTQYF. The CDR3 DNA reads TGTGCCAGCGCACCACTCACAACATCCTCCGTGACCCAGTACTTC.

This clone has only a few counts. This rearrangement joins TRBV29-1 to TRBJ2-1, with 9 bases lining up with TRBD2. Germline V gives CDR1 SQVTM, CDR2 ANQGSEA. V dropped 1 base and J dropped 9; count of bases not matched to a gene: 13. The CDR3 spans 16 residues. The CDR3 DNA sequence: TGCAGCGTTGAAGGGAGAGCGGGAGGTTTTAGGGGTGAGCAGTTCTTC. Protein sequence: CSVEGRAGGFRGEQFF.

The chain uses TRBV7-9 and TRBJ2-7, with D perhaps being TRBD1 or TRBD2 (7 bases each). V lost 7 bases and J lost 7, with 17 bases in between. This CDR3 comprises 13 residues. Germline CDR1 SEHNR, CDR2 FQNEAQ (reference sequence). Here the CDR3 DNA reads TGTGCCAGCAAGTTGGCAGGGGGAGGGGAGCAGTACTTC. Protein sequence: CASKLAGGGEQYF.